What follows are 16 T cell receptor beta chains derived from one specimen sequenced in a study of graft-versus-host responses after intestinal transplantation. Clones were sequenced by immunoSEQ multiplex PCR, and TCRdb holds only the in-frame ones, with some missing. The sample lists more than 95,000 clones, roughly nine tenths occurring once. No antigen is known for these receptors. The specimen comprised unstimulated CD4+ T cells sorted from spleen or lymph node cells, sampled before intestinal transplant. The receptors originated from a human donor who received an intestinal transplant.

DNA for the CDR3: TGTGCCAGTTCGAGGGAGGGTTCGGCCAAAAACATTCAGTACTTC. Translating gives CASSREGSAKNIQYF. The genes are TRBV19 and TRBJ2-4, with 7 bases that match TRBD2. CDR3 length: 15 residues. Germline V lookup: CDR1 LNHDA, CDR2 SQIVND (reference sequence). V trimming: 8 bases; J trimming: 1 base; junction bases outside the gene matches: 8.

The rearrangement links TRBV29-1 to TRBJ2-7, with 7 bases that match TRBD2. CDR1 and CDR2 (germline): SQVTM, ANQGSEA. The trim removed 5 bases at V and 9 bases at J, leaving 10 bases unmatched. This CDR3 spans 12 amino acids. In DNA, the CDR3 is TGCAGCGTTTCGGCGGGAGAATCCCTGCAGTACTTC. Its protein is CSVSAGESLQYF.

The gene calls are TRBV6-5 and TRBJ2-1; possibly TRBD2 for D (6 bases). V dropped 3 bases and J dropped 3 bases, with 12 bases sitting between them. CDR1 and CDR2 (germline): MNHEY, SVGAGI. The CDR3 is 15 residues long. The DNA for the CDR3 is TGTGCCAGCAGTTATGGGCGGGAAGTCTACAATGAGCAGTTCTTC. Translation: CASSYGREVYNEQFF.

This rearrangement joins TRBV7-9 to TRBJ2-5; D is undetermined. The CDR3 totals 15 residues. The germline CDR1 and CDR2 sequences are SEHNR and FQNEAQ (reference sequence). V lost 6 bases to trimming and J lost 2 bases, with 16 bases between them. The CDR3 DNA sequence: TGTGCCAGCAGTCCCCTTTTGGCCTTACAAGAGACCCAGTACTTC. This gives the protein CASSPLLALQETQYF.

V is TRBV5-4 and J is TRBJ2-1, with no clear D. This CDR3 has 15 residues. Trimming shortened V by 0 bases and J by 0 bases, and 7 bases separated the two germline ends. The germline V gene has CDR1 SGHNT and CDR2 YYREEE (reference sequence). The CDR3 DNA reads TGTGCCAGCAGCTTGGTACCGGGCTCCTACAATGAGCAGTTCTTC. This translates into CASSLVPGSYNEQFF.

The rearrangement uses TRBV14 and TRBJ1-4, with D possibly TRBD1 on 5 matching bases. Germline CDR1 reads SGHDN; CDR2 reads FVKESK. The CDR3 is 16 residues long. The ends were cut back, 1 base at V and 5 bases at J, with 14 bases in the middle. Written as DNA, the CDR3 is TGTGCCAGCAGCCAAGCTCGCGGGGCGATGAATGAAAAACTGTTTTTT. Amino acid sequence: CASSQARGAMNEKLFF.

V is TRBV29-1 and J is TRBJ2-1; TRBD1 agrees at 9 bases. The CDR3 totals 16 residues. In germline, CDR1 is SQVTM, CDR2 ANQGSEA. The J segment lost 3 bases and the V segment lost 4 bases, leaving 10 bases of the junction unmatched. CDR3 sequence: CSVAGQGKGVYNEQFF. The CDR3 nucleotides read TGCAGCGTTGCGGGACAGGGAAAAGGGGTCTACAATGAGCAGTTCTTC.

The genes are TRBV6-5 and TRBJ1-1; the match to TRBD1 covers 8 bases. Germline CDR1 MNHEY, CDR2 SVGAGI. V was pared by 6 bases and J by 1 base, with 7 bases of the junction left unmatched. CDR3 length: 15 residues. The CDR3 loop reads CASRTDRGGNTEAFF. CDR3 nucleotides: TGTGCCAGCAGAACAGACAGGGGAGGGAACACTGAAGCTTTCTTT.

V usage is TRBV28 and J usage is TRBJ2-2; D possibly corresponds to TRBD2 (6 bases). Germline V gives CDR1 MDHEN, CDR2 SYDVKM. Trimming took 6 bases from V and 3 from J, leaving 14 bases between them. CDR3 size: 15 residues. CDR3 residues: CASSQRRAYTGELFF. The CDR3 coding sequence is TGTGCCAGCAGCCAGAGGAGGGCCTACACCGGGGAGCTGTTTTTT. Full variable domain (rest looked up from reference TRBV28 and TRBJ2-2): DVKVTQSSRYLVKRTGEKVFLECVQDMDHENMFWYRQDPGLGLRLIYFSYDVKMKEKGDIPEGYSVSREKKERFSLILESASTNQTSMYLCASSQRRAYTGELFFGEGSRLTVL.

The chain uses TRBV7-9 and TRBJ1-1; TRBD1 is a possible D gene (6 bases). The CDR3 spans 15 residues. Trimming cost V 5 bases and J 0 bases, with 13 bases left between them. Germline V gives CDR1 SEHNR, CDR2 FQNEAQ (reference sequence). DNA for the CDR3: TGTGCCAGCAGCACAGGGTTTTTTTTGAACACTGAAGCTTTCTTT. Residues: CASSTGFFLNTEAFF.

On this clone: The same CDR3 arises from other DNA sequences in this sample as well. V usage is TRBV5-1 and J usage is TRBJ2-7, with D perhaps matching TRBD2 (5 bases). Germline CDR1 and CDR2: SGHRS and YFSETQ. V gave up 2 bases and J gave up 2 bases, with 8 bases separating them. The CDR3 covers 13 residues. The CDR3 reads CASSLEGTYEQYF. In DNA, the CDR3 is TGCGCCAGCAGCTTAGAGGGAACCTACGAGCAGTACTTC. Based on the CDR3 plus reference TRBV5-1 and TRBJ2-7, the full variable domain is KAGVTQTPRYLIKTRGQQVTLSCSPISGHRSVSWYQQTPGQGLQFLFEYFSETQRNKGNFPGRFSGRQFSNSRSEMNVSTLELGDSALYLCASSLEGTYEQYFGPGTRLTVT.

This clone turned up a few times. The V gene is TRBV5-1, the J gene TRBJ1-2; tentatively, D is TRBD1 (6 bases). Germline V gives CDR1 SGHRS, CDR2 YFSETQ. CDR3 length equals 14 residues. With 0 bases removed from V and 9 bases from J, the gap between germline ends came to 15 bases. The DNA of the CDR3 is TGCGCCAGCAGCTTGGTTCCGGGGGGCGGGAGCTACACCTTC. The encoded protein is CASSLVPGGGSYTF.

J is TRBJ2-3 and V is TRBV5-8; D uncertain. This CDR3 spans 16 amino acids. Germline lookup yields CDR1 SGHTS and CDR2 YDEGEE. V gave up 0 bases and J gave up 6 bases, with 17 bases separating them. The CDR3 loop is CASSLVPQVWVDTQYF. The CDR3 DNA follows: TGTGCCAGCAGCTTGGTCCCCCAGGTTTGGGTGGATACGCAGTATTTT. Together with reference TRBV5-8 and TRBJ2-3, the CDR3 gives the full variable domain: EAGVTQSPTHLIKTRGQQATLRCSPISGHTSVYWYQQALGLGLQFLLWYDEGEERNRGNFPPRFSGRQFPNYSSELNVNALELEDSALYLCASSLVPQVWVDTQYFGPGTRLTVL.

The CDR3 region is CASSRRKIGADTQYF. Written as DNA, the CDR3 is TGTGCCAGCAGCCGACGTAAAATAGGGGCAGATACGCAGTATTTT. The chain combines TRBV7-2 with TRBJ2-3, with D possibly TRBD1 on 5 matching bases. CDR3 length: 15 residues. CDR1 is SGHTA, CDR2 FQGNSA, per germline. The V end was cut by 5 bases, the J end by 4 bases, with 16 bases between.

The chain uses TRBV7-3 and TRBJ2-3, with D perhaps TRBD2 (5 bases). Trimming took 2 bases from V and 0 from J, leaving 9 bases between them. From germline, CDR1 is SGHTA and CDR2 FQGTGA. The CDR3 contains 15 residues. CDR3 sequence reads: CASSLGGRSTDTQYF. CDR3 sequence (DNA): TGTGCCAGCAGCTTAGGTGGGAGAAGCACAGATACGCAGTATTTT.

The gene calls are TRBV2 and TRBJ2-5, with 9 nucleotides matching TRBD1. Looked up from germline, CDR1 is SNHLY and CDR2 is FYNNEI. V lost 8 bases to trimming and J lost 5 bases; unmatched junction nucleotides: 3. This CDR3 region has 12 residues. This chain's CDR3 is CASGTGLETQYF. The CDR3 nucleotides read TGTGCCAGCGGGACAGGGTTGGAGACCCAGTACTTC.